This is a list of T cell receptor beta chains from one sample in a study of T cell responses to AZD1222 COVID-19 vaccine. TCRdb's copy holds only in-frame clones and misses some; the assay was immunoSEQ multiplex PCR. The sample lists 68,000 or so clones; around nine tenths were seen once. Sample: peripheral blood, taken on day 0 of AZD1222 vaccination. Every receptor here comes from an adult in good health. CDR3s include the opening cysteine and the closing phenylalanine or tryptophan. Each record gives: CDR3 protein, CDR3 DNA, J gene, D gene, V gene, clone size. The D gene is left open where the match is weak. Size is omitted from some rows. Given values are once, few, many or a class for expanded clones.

CASSLASGNTYEQYF TGCGCCAGCAGCTTAGCTAGCGGGAATACCTACGAGCAGTACTTC TRBJ2-7 TRBD2 TRBV5-1 -
CASSIQGNYGYTF TGTGCCAGTAGTATACAGGGCAACTATGGCTACACCTTC TRBJ1-2 - TRBV19 -
CASGLVLGLSSYEQYF TGTGCTAGTGGTTTGGTACTAGGCCTGAGCTCCTACGAGCAGTACTTC TRBJ2-7 - TRBV12-5 -
CASSYRAAGELFF TGTGCCAGCAGTTATAGGGCAGCCGGGGAGCTGTTTTTT TRBJ2-2 - TRBV27 -
CASSYTTGGGTEAFF TGTGCCAGCAGTTATACGACAGGTGGGGGAACTGAAGCTTTCTTT TRBJ1-1 - TRBV27 -
CASNRRVYNEQFF TGTGCCAGCAACCGAAGAGTCTACAATGAGCAGTTCTTC TRBJ2-1 - TRBV2 -
CASTSDYVSYNEQFF TGTGCCAGCACCTCGGACTACGTCTCCTACAATGAGCAGTTCTTC TRBJ2-1 - TRBV25-1 -
CASSPTSGRSWDEQFF TGTGCCAGCAGCCCCACTAGCGGGAGGTCTTGGGATGAGCAGTTCTTC TRBJ2-1 TRBD2 TRBV7-9 -
CASRNRGAVGYGYTF TGTGCCAGCAGAAACAGGGGGGCAGTAGGCTATGGCTACACCTTC TRBJ1-2 TRBD1 TRBV27 -
CASSTDGRAQETQYF TGTGCCAGCAGTACCGATGGGCGGGCGCAAGAGACCCAGTACTTC TRBJ2-5 - TRBV25-1 -
CASSYSAQETQYF TGTGCCAGCAGTTACTCAGCACAAGAGACCCAGTACTTC TRBJ2-5 - TRBV6-2/TRBV6-3 -
CSVEDRGGSYEQYF TGCAGCGTTGAAGACAGGGGGGGCTCATACGAGCAGTACTTC TRBJ2-7 - TRBV29-1 -
CASSLPGLAGGNEQFF TGCGCCAGCAGCTTGCCCGGACTAGCGGGGGGCAATGAGCAGTTCTTC TRBJ2-1 TRBD2 TRBV5-1 -
CASSDSIGGPDTQYF TGTGCCAGCAGTGACTCGATCGGGGGCCCAGATACGCAGTATTTT TRBJ2-3 - TRBV6-4 medium-sized
CASSEKETQYF TGCGCCAGCAGTGAAAAAGAGACCCAGTACTTC TRBJ2-5 - TRBV10-1 -
CASTRDWSSGNTIYF TGTGCCAGCACCCGGGACTGGAGCTCTGGAAACACCATATATTTT TRBJ1-3 - TRBV14 -
CSVGSEYNEQFF TGCAGCGTTGGATCCGAGTACAATGAGCAGTTCTTC TRBJ2-1 - TRBV29-1 -
CASSPRTGSYNEQFF TGTGCCAGTAGTCCCCGGACAGGCTCCTACAATGAGCAGTTCTTC TRBJ2-1 TRBD1 TRBV19 -
CASSLAPTLSLTPYNEQFF TGTGCCAGCAGCTTAGCCCCCACCTTAAGTCTTACACCCTACAATGAGCAGTTCTTC TRBJ2-1 - TRBV7-3 once
CASSPLLAGESEQYF TGTGCCAGCAGCCCCCTACTAGCGGGAGAAAGTGAGCAGTACTTC TRBJ2-7 TRBD2 TRBV7-8 -
CSVKGEVEAFF TGCAGCGTTAAGGGGGAGGTGGAAGCTTTCTTT TRBJ1-1 - TRBV29-1 -
CASSRGRSRLETQYF TGTGCCAGCAGCCGCGGGAGGTCCCGCCTTGAGACCCAGTACTTC TRBJ2-5 TRBD2 TRBV9 -
CASSKQTPGELFF TGTGCCAGCAGCAAACAGACCCCCGGGGAGCTGTTTTTT TRBJ2-2 - TRBV14 -
CASSIGTGAPNEQFF TGTGCCAGTAGTATAGGGACAGGGGCGCCCAATGAGCAGTTCTTC TRBJ2-1 TRBD1 TRBV19 -
CATSSINEGEKLFF TGTGCCACCAGCAGTATCAACGAGGGTGAAAAACTGTTTTTT TRBJ1-4 - TRBV15 -
CASSSPRQGFGNTIYF TGTGCCAGCAGCTCCCCCCGCCAGGGATTTGGAAACACCATATATTTT TRBJ1-3 - TRBV7-9 -
CASSGAGGIGNTIYF TGCGCCAGCAGCGGGGCAGGGGGAATTGGAAACACCATATATTTT TRBJ1-3 TRBD1 TRBV5-1 -
CASRRERAYNEQFF TGTGCCAGCCGACGGGAGCGGGCCTACAATGAGCAGTTCTTC TRBJ2-1 - TRBV6-5 -
CASSKARGEGLGDASGELFF TGTGCCAGCAGCAAAGCTCGGGGCGAGGGGCTAGGGGATGCGTCCGGGGAGCTGTTTTTT TRBJ2-2 - TRBV21-1 -
CASKWGGELFF TGTGCCAGCAAATGGGGTGGGGAGTTGTTTTTT TRBJ2-2 - TRBV2 -
CAWSGGAGQGFSSYNEQFF TGTGCCTGGAGTGGAGGTGCGGGACAGGGTTTCAGCTCCTACAATGAGCAGTTCTTC TRBJ2-1 TRBD1 TRBV30 -
CASRPSGSSYNEQFF TGTGCCAGCAGGCCAAGCGGGAGCTCCTACAATGAGCAGTTCTTC TRBJ2-1 TRBD2 TRBV7-2 -
CASSSGSYNEQFF TGTGCCAGCAGTAGCGGGAGTTACAATGAGCAGTTCTTC TRBJ2-1 TRBD2 TRBV6-4 -
CASSLRAPANIGANVLTF TGTGCCAGCAGTTTAAGGGCCCCAGCTAACATAGGGGCCAACGTCCTGACTTTC TRBJ2-6 - TRBV27 -
CSVPDRSGRAREQFF TGCAGCGTCCCTGACCGGAGCGGGAGGGCTCGGGAGCAGTTCTTC TRBJ2-1 TRBD2 TRBV29-1 -
CASSQGQVNVELFF TGCGCCAGCAGCCAGGGACAGGTGAATGTTGAACTGTTTTTT TRBJ1-4 TRBD1 TRBV4-3 -
CASSEGGVGATQETQYF TGTGCCAGCAGTGAAGGGGGTGTTGGGGCCACCCAAGAGACCCAGTACTTC TRBJ2-5 - TRBV2 -
CASGRTGYYEQYF TGTGCCAGCGGGAGGACAGGTTATTACGAGCAGTACTTC TRBJ2-7 - TRBV6-5 -
CASTTDGIPRPLSYEQYF TGTGCCAGCACCACCGACGGTATCCCTCGTCCCCTCTCCTACGAGCAGTACTTC TRBJ2-7 - TRBV28 -
CASTIGTSGSYEQYF TGTGCCAGCACGATCGGGACTAGCGGGAGCTACGAGCAGTACTTC TRBJ2-7 TRBD2 TRBV28 -
CSVLKGLTGVDYEQYF TGCAGCGTCCTCAAGGGGTTGACAGGGGTTGACTACGAGCAGTACTTC TRBJ2-7 TRBD1 TRBV29-1 -
CASSRDREKSPLHF TGTGCCAGCAGCCGGGACAGGGAAAAATCACCCCTCCACTTT TRBJ1-6 TRBD1 TRBV6-5 -
CASSLSRDTIYF TGTGCCAGCAGCTTATCGAGGGACACCATATATTTT TRBJ1-3 - TRBV11-2 -
CASSTGLAGTGELFF TGTGCCAGTAGTACGGGTCTAGCGGGGACCGGGGAGCTGTTTTTT TRBJ2-2 TRBD2 TRBV19 -
CASSYRRGETTDTQYF TGTGCCAGCAGTTATAGGAGGGGGGAGACTACAGATACGCAGTATTTT TRBJ2-3 - TRBV6-5 -
CASSYKGRASGNTIYF TGTGCCAGCAGTTACAAGGGCAGAGCCTCTGGAAACACCATATATTTT TRBJ1-3 - TRBV6-5 -
CASSLTAGRNEQFF TGTGCCAGCAGCTTAACGGCAGGGAGGAATGAGCAGTTCTTC TRBJ2-1 - TRBV7-3 -
CASGPRGQGAYNEQFF TGTGCCAGCGGTCCTCGGGGACAGGGGGCTTACAATGAGCAGTTCTTC TRBJ2-1 TRBD1 TRBV5-5 -
CASSLGLAGITDTQYF TGTGCCAGCAGCTTAGGTCTAGCGGGGATCACAGATACGCAGTATTTT TRBJ2-3 TRBD2 TRBV7-3 -
CASSASDRAGGYTF TGTGCCAGCAGCGCAAGCGACAGGGCGGGCGGCTACACCTTC TRBJ1-2 TRBD1 TRBV7-9 -
CASRRTSSHAGELFF TGTGCCAGCAGAAGGACTAGCTCTCACGCCGGGGAGCTGTTTTTT TRBJ2-2 TRBD2 TRBV6-5 -
CASSPQTGENTIYF TGTGCCAGCTCACCTCAAACAGGGGAAAACACCATATATTTT TRBJ1-3 TRBD1 TRBV18 few